The 20 T cell receptor beta chains below all came from one sample that was sequenced in a study of T cell changes during pregnancy in multiple sclerosis. Assay used: immunoSEQ multiplex PCR; TCRdb lists only in-frame clones, some missing. The profile shows 35,000 to 55,000 clones, 80% to 95% of them singletons. Sequenced here: CD4+ T cells from peripheral blood mononuclear cells, sampled before pregnancy. Source of these receptors: a female donor with multiple sclerosis, enrolled in a pregnancy study.

The chain joins TRBV7-2 to TRBJ2-5; 10 nucleotides line up with TRBD2. The CDR3 loop spans 16 amino acids. The germline gives CDR1 SGHTA, CDR2 FQGNSA. V gave up 5 bases and J gave up 5 bases; unmatched junction bases: 11. Here the CDR3 reads CASSPGLAGEGETQYF. The CDR3 coding sequence is TGTGCCAGCAGCCCAGGGCTAGCGGGGGAAGGGGAGACCCAGTACTTC. The full variable domain, with the rest looked up from reference TRBV7-2 and TRBJ2-5, is GAGVSQSPSNKVTEKGKDVELRCDPISGHTALYWYRQSLGQGLEFLIYFQGNSAPDKSGLPSDRFSAERTGGSVSTLTIQRTQQEDSAVYLCASSPGLAGEGETQYFGPGTRLLVL.

The chain is built from TRBV18 and TRBJ1-1; 7 bases line up with TRBD1. From germline, CDR1 is KGHSH and CDR2 LQKENI. The V segment lost 3 bases and the J segment 1 base; nucleotides outside the gene matches: 8. This CDR3 spans 16 amino acids. The CDR3 region is CASSPKEGTANTEAFF. Written as DNA, the CDR3 is TGTGCCAGCTCACCGAAAGAGGGGACAGCGAACACTGAAGCTTTCTTT.

The gene calls are TRBV28 and TRBJ2-3, with TRBD2 matching over 15 bases. Germline V gene data show CDR1 as MDHEN and CDR2 as SYDVKM. The V and J ends lost 9 bases and 1 base, in that order; junction bases with no gene match: 8. This CDR3 has 17 amino acids. Written as DNA, the CDR3 is TGTGCCAGTATGAGGACTAGCGGGAGGGTGCGCACAGATACGCAGTATTTT. Translating gives CASMRTSGRVRTDTQYF.

V is TRBV7-8 and J is TRBJ2-3, with 7 bases identical to TRBD2. Germline V gene data show CDR1 as SGHVS and CDR2 as FQNEAQ. This CDR3 has 16 amino acids. With V trimmed by 5 bases and J by 0 bases, 8 bases remained unmatched. This CDR3 is CASSPLTSSSTDTQYF. The CDR3 coding sequence is TGTGCCAGCAGCCCCTTGACTAGCTCTAGCACAGATACGCAGTATTTT.

The rearrangement joins TRBV28 to TRBJ2-1; 9 bases agree with TRBD2. Germline values: CDR1 MDHEN, CDR2 SYDVKM. J lost 8 bases, V lost 6 bases, and 14 bases had no gene match. This CDR3 has 16 amino acids. The CDR3, as DNA: TGTGCCAGCAGCCCCCCCGGGACTAGCCCCTCCGATGAGCAGTTCTTC. Protein: CASSPPGTSPSDEQFF.

The gene calls are TRBV28 and TRBJ2-7; TRBD1 is a possible D gene (5 bases). CDR1 is MDHEN, CDR2 SYDVKM, per germline. This CDR3 has 20 amino acids. The V end lost 6 bases, the J end lost 1 base, and 31 bases lay between the germline ends. Here the CDR3 DNA reads TGTGCCAGCAGAGGGATGCAATTACAGGCCCTGGTATCGCGTTCCTACGAGCAGTACTTC. Translation: CASRGMQLQALVSRSYEQYF.

The chain couples TRBV19 to TRBJ1-6; tentatively, D is TRBD1 (5 bases). Germline-derived CDR1 and CDR2 are LNHDA and SQIVND (reference sequence). There are 16 residues in the CDR3. The V gene lost 7 bases and the J gene lost 0 bases, with 13 bases spanning the gap. CDR3 region: CASMGTVSSYNSPLHF. The CDR3 nucleotides read TGTGCCAGTATGGGGACTGTAAGCTCCTATAATTCACCCCTCCACTTT.

V gene TRBV19 combines with J gene TRBJ1-1, with 7 bases that match TRBD1. Trimming took 3 bases from V and 2 from J; bases not matched to a gene: 9. Looked up from germline, CDR1 is LNHDA and CDR2 is SQIVND (reference sequence). The CDR3 has 16 residues. The CDR3 reads CASSILTRGLNTEAFF. Written as DNA, the CDR3 is TGTGCCAGTAGTATCCTAACTAGGGGGCTTAACACTGAAGCTTTCTTT. Drawing the rest from reference TRBV19 and TRBJ1-1, the complete variable domain is DGGITQSPKYLFRKEGQNVTLSCEQNLNHDAMYWYRQDPGQGLRLIYYSQIVNDFQKGDIAEGYSVSREKKESFPLTVTSAQKNPTAFYLCASSILTRGLNTEAFFGQGTRLTVV.

This chain uses TRBV4-2 with TRBJ2-1, with a possible D match to TRBD1 (5 bases). Germline values: CDR1 LGHNA, CDR2 YNFKEQ. The CDR3 runs 13 residues. The V end lost 3 bases, the J end lost 2 bases, and 5 bases lay between the germline ends. CDR3 protein: CASSHRAYNEQFF. DNA of the CDR3: TGTGCCAGCAGCCACAGGGCCTACAATGAGCAGTTCTTC.

The chain recombines TRBV10-3 with TRBJ2-7; the D gene is possibly TRBD1 (6 bases). The CDR3 covers 14 residues. Germline CDR1 reads ENHRY; CDR2 reads SYGVKD. V was shortened by 3 bases and J by 4 bases, with 13 bases between the two germline ends. CDR3 in DNA: TGTGCCATCAGTGATCGCAGGGGTGCGTACGAGCAGTACTTC. Translation gives CAISDRRGAYEQYF.

This chain links TRBV15 with TRBJ1-2; no firm D call. This CDR3 has 13 residues. The germline gives CDR1 LNHNV, CDR2 YYDKDF (reference sequence). V lost 2 bases, J lost 3 bases, and 7 bases lay in between. The CDR3 reads CATSRTRDYGYTF. Here the CDR3 DNA reads TGTGCCACCAGCAGAACTCGTGACTATGGCTACACCTTC.

The chain has TRBV5-1 and TRBJ1-1; D gene unclear. V lost 0 bases and J lost 1, with 16 bases in between. The CDR3 extends over 17 amino acids. CDR1 and CDR2 from the germline V gene are SGHRS and YFSETQ. The CDR3 region has the DNA TGCGCCAGCAGCTTGGCCGGTCAGGTATTTTCGAACACTGAAGCTTTCTTT. Translation gives CASSLAGQVFSNTEAFF. The whole variable domain, filled in from reference TRBV5-1 and TRBJ1-1, reads KAGVTQTPRYLIKTRGQQVTLSCSPISGHRSVSWYQQTPGQGLQFLFEYFSETQRNKGNFPGRFSGRQFSNSRSEMNVSTLELGDSALYLCASSLAGQVFSNTEAFFGQGTRLTVV.

V is TRBV2 and J is TRBJ2-2; D is unresolved. V was pared by 6 bases and J by 11 bases, with 7 bases between. Germline CDR1 and CDR2: SNHLY and FYNNEI. This CDR3 spans 10 amino acids. Here the CDR3 reads CASSPRELFF. CDR3 sequence (DNA): TGTGCCAGCAGCCCCCGTGAGCTGTTTTTT. Variable domain in full (rest from reference TRBV2 and TRBJ2-2): EPEVTQTPSHQVTQMGQEVILRCVPISNHLYFYWYRQILGQKVEFLVSFYNNEISEKSEIFDDQFSVERPDGSNFTLKIRSTKLEDSAMYFCASSPRELFFGEGSRLTVL.

V is TRBV7-9 and J is TRBJ2-5, with D possibly TRBD2 on 5 matching bases. The germline gives CDR1 SEHNR, CDR2 FQNEAQ (reference sequence). The CDR3 runs to 14 residues. The V end lost 5 bases, the J end lost 5 bases, and 15 bases lay between the germline ends. CDR3 bases: TGTGCCAGCAGCGCCAGGACTGGAGGCGAGACCCAGTACTTC. Its protein is CASSARTGGETQYF.

V is TRBV25-1 and J is TRBJ1-2, with D unclear. Germline CDR1 and CDR2: MGHDK and SYGVNS. The V end lost 0 bases, the J end lost 11 bases, and 16 bases lay between the germline ends. CDR3 length: 14 residues. The CDR3 is CASSEYIGTERYTF. CDR3 sequence (DNA): TGTGCCAGCAGTGAATATATCGGCACGGAGAGGTACACCTTC.

The J gene is TRBJ2-7, the V gene TRBV29-1, with a possible D match to TRBD1 (5 bases). The CDR3 is made up of 11 amino acids. The germline V and J ends were trimmed by 2 bases and 7 bases, with 9 bases remaining between them. The germline CDR1 and CDR2 sequences are SQVTM and ANQGSEA. CDR3 coding DNA: TGCAGCGTTGAAAGCAGGGCAGAGCAGTACTTC. Encoded protein: CSVESRAEQYF.

This sequence joins TRBV19 and TRBJ2-1; 9 nucleotides match TRBD1. V dropped 4 bases and J dropped 5; count of bases not matched to a gene: 9. CDR3 length: 16 amino acids. The germline gives CDR1 LNHDA, CDR2 SQIVND (reference sequence). CDR3 in DNA: TGTGCCAGTAGTACCCTGCCCGGGACAGGGAACAATGAGCAGTTCTTC. It yields the protein CASSTLPGTGNNEQFF. Variable domain in full (rest from reference TRBV19 and TRBJ2-1): DGGITQSPKYLFRKEGQNVTLSCEQNLNHDAMYWYRQDPGQGLRLIYYSQIVNDFQKGDIAEGYSVSREKKESFPLTVTSAQKNPTAFYLCASSTLPGTGNNEQFFGPGTRLTVL.

The chain couples TRBV6-6 to TRBJ1-1; a possible D gene is TRBD1 (6 bases). Trimming left V 8 bases short and J 1 base short, with 17 bases between. The CDR3 runs to 15 residues. The germline V gene has CDR1 MNHNY and CDR2 SVGAGI (reference sequence). The CDR3 sequence: CASRDKGLPNTEAFF. The CDR3, as DNA: TGTGCCAGCCGGGACAAAGGCCTACCGAACACTGAAGCTTTCTTT.

This chain connects TRBV7-9 to TRBJ2-5; D is uncertain. CDR3 length: 12 amino acids. The germline V and J ends were trimmed by 3 bases and 5 bases, with 7 bases remaining between them. From germline, CDR1 is SEHNR and CDR2 FQNEAQ (reference sequence). The CDR3 DNA sequence: TGTGCCAGCAGCTTTGGGCCCGAGACCCAGTACTTC. Residues: CASSFGPETQYF.

V is TRBV5-1 and J is TRBJ1-2; D unresolved. Trimming took 1 base from V and 1 from J, leaving 14 bases between them. The CDR3 totals 16 residues. CDR1 is SGHRS and CDR2 is YFSETQ in the germline V gene. The CDR3 protein is CASSLNPYSLNYGYTF. For the CDR3, the DNA is TGCGCCAGCAGCTTGAATCCTTATTCCCTTAACTATGGCTACACCTTC.